The TCR beta chain described here comes from a study of cytomegalovirus exposure and HLA in healthy donors. PCR was performed using 60 Vbeta and 13 Jbeta primers. Here immunoSEQ multiplex PCR was the method, and the copy in TCRdb shows in-frame clones only, minus some. This table holds about 140,000 clones, 79% found once. Germline assignment: CDR1 SGHRS and CDR2 YFSETQ. With V trimmed by 4 bases and J by 3 bases, 12 bases remained unmatched. The CDR3 is made up of 17 amino acids. This clone was picked up one time. The genes are TRBV5-1 and TRBJ1-4; 7 bases agree with TRBD1. The sample taken for sequencing was PBMCs. The origin of this receptor is a man between 35 and 55 years old in good health and CMV-seropositive. CDR3 sequence: CASSAVIPGQPNEKLFF. In nucleotides, the CDR3 is TGCGCCAGCAGCGCTGTGATACCGGGACAGCCTAATGAAAAACTGTTTTTT.